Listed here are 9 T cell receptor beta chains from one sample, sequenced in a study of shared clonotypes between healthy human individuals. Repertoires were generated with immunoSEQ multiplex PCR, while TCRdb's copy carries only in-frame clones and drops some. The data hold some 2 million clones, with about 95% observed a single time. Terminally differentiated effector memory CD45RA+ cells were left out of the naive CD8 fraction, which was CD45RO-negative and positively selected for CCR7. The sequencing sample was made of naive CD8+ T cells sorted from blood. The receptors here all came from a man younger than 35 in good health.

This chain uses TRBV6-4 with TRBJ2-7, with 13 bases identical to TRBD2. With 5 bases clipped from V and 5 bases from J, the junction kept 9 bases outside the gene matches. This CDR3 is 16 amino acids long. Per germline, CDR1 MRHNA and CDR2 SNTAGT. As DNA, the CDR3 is TGTGCCAGCAGTTGTCGGACTAGCGGGAGAAGCGACGAGCAGTACTTC. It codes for CASSCRTSGRSDEQYF.

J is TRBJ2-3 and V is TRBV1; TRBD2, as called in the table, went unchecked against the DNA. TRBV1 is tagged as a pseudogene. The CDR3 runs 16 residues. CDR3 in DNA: TGCACCAGCAGCCCCGGACTAGCGGAGATCACAGATACGCAGTATTTT. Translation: CTSSPGLAEITDTQYF.

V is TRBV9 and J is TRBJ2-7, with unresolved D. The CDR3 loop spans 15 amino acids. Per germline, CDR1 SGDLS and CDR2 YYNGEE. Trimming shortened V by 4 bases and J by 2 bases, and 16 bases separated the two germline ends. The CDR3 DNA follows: TGTGCCAGCAGCCCCCCTCGGGCCTTAGCCTACGAGCAGTACTTC. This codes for CASSPPRALAYEQYF.

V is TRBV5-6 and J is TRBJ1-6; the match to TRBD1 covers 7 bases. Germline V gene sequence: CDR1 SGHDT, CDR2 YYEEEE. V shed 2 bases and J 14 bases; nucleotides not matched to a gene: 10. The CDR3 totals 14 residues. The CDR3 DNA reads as TGTGCCAGCAGCTTCACAGGGGCCCAGTTCGCCCTCCACTTT. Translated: CASSFTGAQFALHF.

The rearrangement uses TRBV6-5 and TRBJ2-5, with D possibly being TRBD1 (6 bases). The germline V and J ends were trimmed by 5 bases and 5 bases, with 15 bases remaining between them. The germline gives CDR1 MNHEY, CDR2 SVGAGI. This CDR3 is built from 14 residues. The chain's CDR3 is CASSETPGAETQYF. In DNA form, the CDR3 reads TGTGCCAGCAGTGAAACCCCAGGGGCCGAGACCCAGTACTTC.

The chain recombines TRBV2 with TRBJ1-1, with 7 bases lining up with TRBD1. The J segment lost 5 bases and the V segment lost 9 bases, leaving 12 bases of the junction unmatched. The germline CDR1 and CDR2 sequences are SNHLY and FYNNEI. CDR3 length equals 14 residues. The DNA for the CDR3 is TGTGCCAGACAACCTAGGGGGCGGGGGACTGAAGCTTTCTTT. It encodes CARQPRGRGTEAFF.

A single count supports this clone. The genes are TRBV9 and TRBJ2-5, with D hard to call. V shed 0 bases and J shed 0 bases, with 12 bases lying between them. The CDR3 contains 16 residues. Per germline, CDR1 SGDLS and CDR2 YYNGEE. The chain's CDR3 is CASSVGGWTYQETQYF. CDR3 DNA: TGTGCCAGCAGCGTAGGTGGTTGGACGTACCAAGAGACCCAGTACTTC.

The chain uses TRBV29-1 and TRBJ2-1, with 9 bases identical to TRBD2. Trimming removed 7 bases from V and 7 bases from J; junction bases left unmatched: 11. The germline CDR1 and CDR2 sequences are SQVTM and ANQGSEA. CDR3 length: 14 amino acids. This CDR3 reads CSGTLAAGGNEQFF. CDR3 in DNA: TGCAGCGGAACCTTAGCAGCGGGGGGTAATGAGCAGTTCTTC.

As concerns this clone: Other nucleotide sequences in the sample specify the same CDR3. The CDR3 spells CATSRDRGSGNTIYF. The DNA for the CDR3 is TGTGCCACCAGCAGAGACAGAGGATCCGGAAACACCATATATTTT. J is TRBJ1-3 and V is TRBV15; D is unclear. There are 15 residues in the CDR3. V lost 0 bases and J 4 bases, leaving 10 bases between the germline ends. Germline V gene sequence: CDR1 LNHNV, CDR2 YYDKDF (reference sequence).